The 2 T cell receptor beta chains given below trace back to one sample, sequenced in a study of metastatic and nonmetastatic thyroid tumors. Patients underwent thyroid surgery, and none had received any treatment before it. TCRdb re-clonotyped the PCR reads through MiXCR. The data contain about 1,900 clones, roughly 10% of them singletons. Sequenced sample: tumor tissue. These TCRs come from a female donor with papillary thyroid cancer or a benign thyroid nodule (not recorded which). Some clones in this sample may be carry-over from other donors' samples.

The chain uses TRBV7-2 and TRBJ1-2; 7 bases are shared with TRBD1. The CDR3 extends over 18 amino acids. The V gene end was trimmed by 0 bases and the J gene end by 7 bases; junction bases not matched to a gene: 17. Per germline, CDR1 SGHTA and CDR2 FQGNSA. CDR3 nucleotide sequence: TGTGCCAGCAGCTTAGCGCTCGGACAGGTTAAGGGAGAACTTGGCTACACCTTC. It translates to CASSLALGQVKGELGYTF.

The chain is built from TRBV5-1 and TRBJ2-5, with D unclear. This CDR3 contains 13 residues. V dropped 5 bases and J dropped 2 bases, with 10 bases sitting between them. CDR1 is SGHRS and CDR2 is YFSETQ in the germline V gene. CDR3 bases: TGCGCCAGCAGTTTTCCAGGTCAAGAGACCCAGTACTTC. This encodes CASSFPGQETQYF.